This TCR beta chain was found in a study of patients and donors after allogeneic stem cell transplantation. TCRdb itself ran the RT-PCR reads through MiXCR, one entry per CDR3 protein. This table holds about 200,000 distinct CDR3 sequences, less than 45% found once. V lost 5 bases to trimming and J lost 7 bases, with 14 bases between them. The CDR3 runs 13 residues. The germline gives CDR1 SSHAT, CDR2 FNYEAQ (reference sequence). The rearrangement uses TRBV7-7 and TRBJ1-1; possible D gene TRBD1, 6 bases. The sample consisted of blood, either unsorted or a sorted T cell fraction (not recorded which). The clonotype originates from a human donor who was either an allogeneic HSCT recipient or a stem cell or donor lymphocyte infusion donor (not recorded which). It is not recorded whose cells these are; they may come from a transplant donor. CDR3 DNA: TGTGCCAGCAGCGTGGGAACAGGGTTTGAAGCTTTCTTT. Amino acids: CASSVGTGFEAFF.